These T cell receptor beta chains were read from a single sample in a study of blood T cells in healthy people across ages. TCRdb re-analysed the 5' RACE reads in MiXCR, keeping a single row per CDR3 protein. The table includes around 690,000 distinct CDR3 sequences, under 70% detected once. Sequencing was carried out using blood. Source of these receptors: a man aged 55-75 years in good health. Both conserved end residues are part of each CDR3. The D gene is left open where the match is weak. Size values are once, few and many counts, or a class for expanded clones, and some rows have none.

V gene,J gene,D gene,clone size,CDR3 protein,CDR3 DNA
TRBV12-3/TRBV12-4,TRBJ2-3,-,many,CASSFRGTGDAQYF,TGTGCCAGCAGTTTTAGGGGGACCGGAGATGCGCAGTATTTT
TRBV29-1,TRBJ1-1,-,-,CSAARDKNTEAFF,TGCAGCGCTGCCCGGGACAAGAACACTGAAGCTTTCTTT
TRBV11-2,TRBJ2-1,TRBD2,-,CASSHRTSGGAIPEQFF,TGTGCCAGCAGCCACCGGACTAGCGGGGGGGCCATCCCTGAGCAGTTCTTC
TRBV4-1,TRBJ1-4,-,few,CASSQGILTNEKLFF,TGCGCCAGCAGCCAAGGGATTCTAACTAATGAAAAACTGTTTTTT
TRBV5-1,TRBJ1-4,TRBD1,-,CASSFRTGNEKLFF,TGCGCCAGCAGCTTCAGGACAGGCAATGAAAAACTGTTTTTT
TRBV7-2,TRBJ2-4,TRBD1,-,CASSLVPLMTGGENIQYF,TGTGCCAGCAGCTTAGTCCCCTTAATGACAGGGGGCGAAAACATTCAGTACTTC
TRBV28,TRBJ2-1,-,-,CASSSGGQGRLQKQFF,TGTGCCAGCAGTTCCGGCGGTCAGGGGCGTTTACAGAAGCAGTTCTTC
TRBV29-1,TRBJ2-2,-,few,CSVDWGGAGTGELFF,TGCAGCGTTGATTGGGGGGGCGCGGGCACCGGGGAGCTGTTTTTT
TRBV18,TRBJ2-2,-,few,CASSPPGQGGTGELFF,TGTGCCAGCTCACCACCTGGGCAGGGAGGCACCGGGGAGCTGTTTTTT
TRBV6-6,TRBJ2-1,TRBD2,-,CASSYSPTSGGWNEQFF,TGTGCCAGCAGTTACTCACCGACTAGCGGGGGGTGGAATGAGCAGTTCTTC
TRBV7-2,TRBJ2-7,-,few,CASSPSPGMKYEQYF,TGTGCCAGCAGCCCTAGTCCGGGGATGAAATACGAGCAGTACTTC
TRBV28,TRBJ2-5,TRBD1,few,CASTQGAGAQYF,TGTGCCAGCACGCAGGGGGCTGGGGCCCAGTACTTC
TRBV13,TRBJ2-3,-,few,CASSLTGRGDTQYF,TGTGCCAGCAGCTTAACCGGGAGAGGGGATACGCAGTATTTT
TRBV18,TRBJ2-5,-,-,CASAQGRGEQYF,TGTGCCAGCGCACAGGGTCGAGGTGAGCAGTACTTC
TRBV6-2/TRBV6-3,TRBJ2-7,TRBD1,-,CASSSHGTGRYEQYF,TGTGCCAGCAGTTCGCACGGGACAGGACGATACGAGCAGTACTTC
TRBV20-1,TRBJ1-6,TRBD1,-,CSARTTGRNSPLHF,TGCAGTGCGAGGACGACAGGGAGGAATTCACCCCTCCACTTT
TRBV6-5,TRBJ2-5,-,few,CASSQTRLETQYF,TGTGCCAGCTCACAGACGAGGTTAGAGACCCAGTACTTC
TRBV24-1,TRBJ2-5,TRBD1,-,CATSDSDRGLETQYF,TGTGCCACCAGTGATTCGGACAGGGGGCTTGAGACCCAGTACTTC
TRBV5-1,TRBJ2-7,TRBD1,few,CASSRDRVNEQYF,TGCGCCAGCAGTCGGGACAGGGTCAATGAGCAGTACTTC
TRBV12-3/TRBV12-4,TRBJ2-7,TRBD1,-,CASSLGPGQGTEQYF,TGTGCCAGCAGTTTAGGGCCGGGACAGGGTACCGAGCAGTACTTC
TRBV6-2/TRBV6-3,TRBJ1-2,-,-,CASALEGRFSSYGYTF,TGTGCCAGCGCCCTTGAGGGACGGTTTTCATCCTATGGCTACACCTTC
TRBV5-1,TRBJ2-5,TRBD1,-,CASGQGGEYQETQYF,TGCGCCAGCGGACAGGGGGGGGAGTACCAAGAGACCCAGTACTTC
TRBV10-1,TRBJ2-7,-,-,CASSESTGTHEQYF,TGCGCCAGCAGTGAGTCCACAGGGACCCACGAGCAGTACTTC
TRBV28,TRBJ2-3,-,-,CASSPTGGYADTQYF,TGTGCCAGCAGTCCGACTGGGGGGTACGCGGATACGCAGTATTTT
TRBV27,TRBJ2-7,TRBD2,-,CASSWTSGGYEQYF,TGTGCCAGCAGTTGGACTAGCGGGGGCTACGAGCAGTACTTC
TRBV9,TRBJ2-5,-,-,CASSVGAASEETQYF,TGTGCCAGCAGCGTCGGGGCCGCTAGTGAAGAGACCCAGTACTTC
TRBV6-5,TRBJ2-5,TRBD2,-,CASSPPGGAWETQYF,TGTGCCAGCAGTCCTCCCGGGGGGGCTTGGGAGACCCAGTACTTC
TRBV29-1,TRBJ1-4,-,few,CSVEIGGAGLFF,TGCAGCGTTGAAATTGGCGGTGCTGGACTGTTTTTT
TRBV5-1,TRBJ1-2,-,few,CASSFQGTDGYTF,TGCGCCAGCAGCTTCCAGGGCACCGACGGCTACACCTTC
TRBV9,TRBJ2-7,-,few,CARRAYEQYF,TGTGCCCGGAGGGCCTACGAGCAGTACTTC
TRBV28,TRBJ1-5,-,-,CASSTLRVGNQPQHF,TGTGCCAGCAGTACCCTCAGGGTCGGCAATCAGCCCCAGCATTTT
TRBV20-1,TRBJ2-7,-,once,CSATGTRTIYEQYF,TGCAGTGCTACGGGAACCCGGACAATCTACGAGCAGTACTTC
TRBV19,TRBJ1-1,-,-,CASSKGRDAEAFF,TGTGCCAGTAGTAAGGGACGGGACGCTGAAGCTTTCTTT
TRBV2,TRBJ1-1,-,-,CASSKDTGDTEAFF,TGTGCCAGCAGTAAGGACACCGGAGACACTGAAGCTTTCTTT
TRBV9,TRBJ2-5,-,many,CASSVGLRRQETQYF,TGTGCCAGCAGCGTAGGTCTGAGGCGGCAAGAGACCCAGTACTTC
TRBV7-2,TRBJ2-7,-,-,CASSSGGTGRYEQYF,TGTGCCAGCAGCTCGGGGGGGACAGGGCGGTACGAGCAGTACTTC
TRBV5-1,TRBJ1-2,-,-,CASSALQGGEGGYTF,TGCGCCAGCAGCGCACTTCAGGGCGGAGAGGGTGGCTACACCTTC
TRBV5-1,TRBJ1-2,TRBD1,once,CASRPGTGEYGYTF,TGCGCCAGCAGACCCGGGACAGGGGAATATGGCTACACCTTC
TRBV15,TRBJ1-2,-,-,CATTPGPVRYGYTF,TGTGCCACCACCCCAGGACCGGTGCGCTATGGCTACACCTTC